Detailed here is one T cell receptor beta chain. Its target antigen remains unknown. Base qualities are not at hand, and no much larger clone is one base apart. This record comes from a study of blood T cell repertoires in COVID-19 (TCRdb year 2020). Concerning the study at large: The collaborator samples originated in the United States, Italy and Spain and spanned the acute and convalescent phases of COVID-19. The material from the prospective study consisted of cDNA or gDNA derived from T cells, B-cell-depleted T cells, or PBMCs. Deeply sampled blood TCRbeta repertoires from subjects exposed to, actively infected with, or recovered from COVID-19 were included in the dataset. The repertoires were released in a freely available public database meant as a resource for research on the immune response to SARS-CoV-2. Samples came from the ongoing ImmuneRACE study (first 160 participants) plus 1,254 subjects from 6 global collaborators. Nearly every sample came with metadata listing a de-identified subject ID, COVID-19 status, age in years and sex. HLA class I and class II types, where available, came from metadata supplied by the sample provider rather than from assay-based typing.

Study-wide findings and limitations: How much clinical and demographic metadata was included differed by source and by participant, and the metadata was provided uncurated.

The immunoSEQ Assay, a bias-controlled multiplex PCR, was used to amplify TCRbeta CDR3 regions from genomic DNA. The paper's data handling went like this. The number of nucleated cells in each sample was estimated by amplification of reference gene primers within the assay. To quantify the absolute abundance of each unique TCRbeta CDR3 rearrangement, sequence reads were collapsed and filtered. For each sample, productive Simpson clonality was calculated as the square root of Simpson's diversity index over productive rearrangements. The source is immuneACCESS, and TCRdb retained only in-frame sequences with V and J called. Part of the clones is not carried over; for the studies checked, unresolved V genes explain less than half of this, and the remainder is unexplained. Clone size and V and J calls were adopted from that table, with D and trimming inferred from the DNA. The sample table records over 150,000 clones; roughly 88% of these occur just once. The top ten hold roughly 9% of the sample.

Participants in the prospective study were enrolled through a virtual design, were aged roughly 18 to 100 years, and lived in fewer than 30 United States geographic areas. In the prospective study, cohorts were assigned on the basis of participant-reported clinical history obtained from a screening survey and a study questionnaire. ImmuneRACE Cohort 3 recovered participants were defined by two consecutive negative NP/OP PCR tests, healthcare professional clearance, or symptom resolution. In the prospective study, whole blood, serum and a nasopharyngeal or oropharyngeal swab were collected from each participant by mobile phlebotomists. Additional blood draws and questionnaires over an approximately two-month period could optionally be provided by prospective study participants. Blood samples from the prospective study were shipped frozen or at room temperature prior to DNA extraction. V loses 4 bases at its end and J loses 1 base; junction bases beyond the gene matches: 5. CDR1 SGHAT and CDR2 FQDESV are derived from the germline V gene (reference sequence). Inclusive of the bounding cysteine and phenylalanine, the CDR3 is 15 residues long. Left in the record is the CDR3 DNA by itself, 45 bases read in frame from the first base.

The chain uses TRBV11-1 and TRBJ1-2; TRBD1 matches 8 bases in the middle. The specimen sequenced was PBMCs or T cells enriched from blood (not recorded which). This clonotype was sampled from a woman aged 18-29 years who had recovered from COVID-19. The CDR3 is CASSSRDRINYGYTF. The DNA sequence is TGTGCCAGCAGCTCCCGGGACAGGATTAACTATGGCTACACCTTC.